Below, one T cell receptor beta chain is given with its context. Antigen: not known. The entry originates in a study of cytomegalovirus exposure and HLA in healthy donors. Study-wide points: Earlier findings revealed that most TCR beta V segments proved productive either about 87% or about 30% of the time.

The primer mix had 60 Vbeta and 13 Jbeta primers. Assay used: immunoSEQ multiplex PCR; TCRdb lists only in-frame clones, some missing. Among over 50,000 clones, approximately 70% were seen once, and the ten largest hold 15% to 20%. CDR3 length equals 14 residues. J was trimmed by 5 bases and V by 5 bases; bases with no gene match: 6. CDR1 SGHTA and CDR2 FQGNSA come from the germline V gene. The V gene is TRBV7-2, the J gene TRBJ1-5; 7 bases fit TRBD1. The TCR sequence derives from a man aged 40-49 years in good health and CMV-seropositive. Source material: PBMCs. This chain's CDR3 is CASSKGQLHQPQHF. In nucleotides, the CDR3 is TGTGCCAGCAGCAAGGGACAGCTCCATCAGCCCCAGCATTTT.